The table lists the clone carrying this T cell receptor beta chain with a few counts. The antigen is unknown. This sample is part of a study of naive and memory T cell subsets. The beta constant-region primer was an equimolar mix of two oligonucleotides covering TRBC1 and TRBC2. Four rounds of PCR amplified the ligated cDNA using nested alpha and beta constant-region primers plus SP2. Each CDR3 protein gets one entry after TCRdb re-called the UMI-ligation and nested PCR reads with MiXCR. The sample has 120,000 to 150,000 distinct CDR3 sequences, about a fifth seen once. Overall study results and limits: A few larger clonotypes appeared in naive repertoires, especially CD8, possibly memory cells re-expressing CD45RA.

Sequencing input: naive CD8+ T cells from blood. The clonotype originates from a human donor in good health.

The CDR3 DNA reads TGTGCCAGCAGTTCCCCCTCCTTGCTAGCGGGCACAGATACGCAGTATTTT. It is translated as CASSSPSLLAGTDTQYF. The chain carries TRBV28 and TRBJ2-3; the match to TRBD2 covers 7 bases. J gave up 1 base and V 4 bases, and 11 bases lay outside the gene matches. Germline values: CDR1 MDHEN, CDR2 SYDVKM. The CDR3 has 17 amino acids.